Listed below are T cell receptor beta chains from one sample, sequenced in a study of blood T cell repertoires in COVID-19. Libraries were prepared by immunoSEQ multiplex PCR; TCRdb keeps only in-frame clonotypes and omits some of them. The sample yields 25,000 to 35,000 clones, around 85% seen once. The sample taken for sequencing was peripheral blood. The receptors here all came from a man of 80 years or more with active COVID-19. CDR3s include the opening cysteine and the closing phenylalanine or tryptophan.

TRBV5-1	CASSSTGTGDLAFF
TRBV21-1	CASSCGDSFNEKLFF
TRBV3-1/TRBV3-2	CASSQVRAGLVGANVLTF
TRBV5-1	CASSLVLAVNEQFF
TRBV19	CASSTWTENTEAFF
TRBV6-1	CASSEIGQLYGYTF
TRBV19	CASKVGGTGASYEQYF
TRBV10-3	CAISTTGSPGNTIYF
TRBV9	CASSVGQSYEQYF
TRBV11-3	CASSLVGGLAGSYEQYF
TRBV7-9	CAPGEASTDTQYF
TRBV7-9	CASSPVAGGRTDTQYF